This entry lists 5 T cell receptor beta chains sequenced from one sample in a study of control samples from healthy donors and cancer patients. Sequencing was performed with immunoSEQ multiplex PCR; in TCRdb, only in-frame clones are kept and a portion is missing. The table lists 140,000 to 150,000 clones, 80% to 95% of them singletons. The sample consisted of blood. The receptors come from a young man in good health.

The CDR3 DNA follows: TGTGCCAGCAGTTCTTGGGGGCGCACAGATACGCAGTATTTT. The encoded protein is CASSSWGRTDTQYF. V usage is TRBV6-1 and J usage is TRBJ2-3; D is possibly TRBD1 (6 bases). Between the trimmed V and J ends, which lost 5 bases and 1 base, there was a span of 10 bases. In germline, CDR1 is MNHNS, CDR2 SASEGT. This CDR3 has 14 residues.

V and J are TRBV27 and TRBJ1-2, with TRBD1 matching over 7 bases. V shed 4 bases, J shed 4 bases, and the junction held 6 bases outside the gene matches. Germline CDR1 MNHEY, CDR2 SMNVEV (reference sequence). This CDR3 spans 14 amino acids. The CDR3 DNA is TGTGCCAGCAGTTCCAGACAGGGAGGCTATGGCTACACCTTC. The encoded protein is CASSSRQGGYGYTF.

Regarding this clone: Here the CDR3 omits its conserved ending phenylalanine or tryptophan, so a read error is the likely source. The limits of the CDR3 on the DNA are not certain, so only TCRdb's listed CDR3 is given. The genes are TRBV30 and TRBJ1-2; TRBD1, the table's D call, was not compared with the DNA. Termini included, the CDR3 measures 13 amino acids. Germline V gene lookup returns CDR1 GTSNPN and CDR2 SVGIG (reference sequence). Here the CDR3 reads CAWSGPGQGAPVA.

The chain carries TRBV19 and TRBJ1-3; no clear D. The CDR3 is 15 residues long. Germline V CDR1 and CDR2: LNHDA, SQIVND (reference sequence). The ends were cut back, 3 bases at V and 0 bases at J, with 9 bases in the middle. CDR3 amino acids: CASSITAPSGNTIYF. The DNA of the CDR3 is TGTGCCAGTAGTATCACAGCTCCCTCTGGAAACACCATATATTTT.

The chain carries TRBV27 and TRBJ1-6, with 7 positions matching TRBD1. V lost 8 bases, J lost 4 bases, and 5 bases stayed unmatched. The V gene's germline CDR1 is MNHEY and CDR2 SMNVEV (reference sequence). The CDR3 totals 14 residues. The CDR3 DNA is TGTGCCAGCCAAGTACAGGGGTATAATTCACCCCTCCACTTT. As protein: CASQVQGYNSPLHF.